This T cell receptor beta chain was sequenced during a study of T cells in women clearing cervical HPV infection (dated by TCRdb to between 2017 and 2018). Study-wide context: The cases were about two dozen women with histologically confirmed HPV16-related CIN3 or worse, and 2 of those women had invasive cancers. Case blood was taken at the visit when the lesion was first identified, whereas control blood was taken when infection was no longer detected. As quality controls, five blinded duplicates were added to each group, bringing the total to approximately 60 samples made up of roughly 50 participants and approximately ten replicates. Cases and controls were matched on year of sample collection and on age within five years. Median age was about 30 years in cases versus 37 to 40 in controls, and baseline characteristics did not differ significantly. An exploratory proof-of-principle case-control study, nested within the Guanacaste HPV Natural History Study in Costa Rica, was conducted to compare TCR repertoires across cervical HPV16 outcomes. Controls were more than 20 women whose single incident HPV16 infection cleared within 12 months without precancer or cancer developing. Among cases, blood sampling came a median of nearly 150 days after lesion detection, with an interquartile range of about 90 to 220 days. HLA typing was available for only a few women, so HLA type could not be excluded as a confounder. The parent cohort enrolled around 9,800 women aged 18 or older in Guanacaste, Costa Rica, during about 1992 to 1995 and followed them for approximately seven years. The research as a whole found: T-cell numbers per sample were unknown, so richness differences could reflect varying T-cell content rather than repertoire biology. Cases were distinguished from controls with an estimated AUC of about 0.78 by random forest classifiers combining richness and V gene abundances. Because of the cross-sectional design, the study could not determine whether the associations came before infection or resulted from infection, and neither effector/memory subsets nor HPV-specific T cells were isolated. Cases had lower TRBV6-7 relative abundance than controls (approximately 0.11% versus 0.16%; Bonferroni P = 0.0008). Significantly higher TCR repertoire richness was observed in CIN3+ cases than in controls across sequencing depths, whereas no difference in evenness was found.

Worth noting for this clone: Its antigen is not yet known. The read ends 3 residues before the CDR3 terminus; that terminus is restored from the germline J gene.

Every participant had a single incident cervical HPV16 infection, and prevalent HPV16 infections were excluded. Cervical HPV DNA was detected by MY09/MY11 PCR and genotyped by dot-blot hybridization. Roughly 15 mL of heparinized blood was centrifuged, after which the buffy coat was aliquoted, frozen at -30 degrees C, and then stored at -80 degrees C. QIAGEN kits were used to extract genomic DNA from buffy coat specimens. The germline V gene sets CDR1 to SGHTA and CDR2 to FQGNSA. The CDR3, cysteine through phenylalanine, is 14 amino acids long. The CDR3 was read in part: 33 bases, with the frame set at base 1. V is pruned by 5 bases and J by 6 bases, leaving 10 bases of the junction without a gene match. TCR beta CDR3 regions were amplified by multiplex PCR from an average of approximately 1,200 ng genomic DNA per sample using the immunoSEQ assay. Primer bias was corrected in the assay by using a complete synthetic TCR repertoire to establish an amplification baseline. Amplicons were sequenced on the Illumina platform. On the authors' methods: Sequence errors were corrected by clustering with frequency ratios and a modified nearest-neighbor algorithm, and the sequences were then analyzed in the immunoSEQ Analyzer using IMGT gene definitions. TCR richness and evenness were averaged over 20 rarefaction repeats at each rarefaction depth, excluding samples with fewer sequences than the depth. Wilcoxon rank sum tests with FDR correction were used to compare V, D and J gene relative abundances between the groups. An intraclass correlation of roughly 96% for TCR richness and an average of around 82% across 65 to 70 gene segments were obtained from the blinded duplicates. TCRdb stores this immuneACCESS table with in-frame sequences only. Part of the clones is absent; in the studies checked, under half of the shortfall reflects unresolved V genes, and no reason is known for the rest. Clone size and V and J calls were adopted from that table, with D and trimming inferred from the DNA. This specimen's table enumerates some 30,000 clones. The ten largest make up less than 9% of the sample.

This clonotype was obtained from a woman aged 18 to 75 with a cervical HPV16 infection that either progressed to CIN3+ or cleared (not recorded which). Material for sequencing was blood buffy coat. The sequence joins TRBV7-2 to TRBJ2-7; 7 nucleotides in the junction match TRBD1. Incomplete CDR3 DNA: TGTGCCAGCAGCGACCAGGGACAGAAAGGCGAG. It translates as CASSDQGQKGE. The full CDR3 protein reads CASSDQGQKGEQYF.